This TCR beta chain was sequenced in a study of T-cell reconstitution after alpha-beta-depleted transplantation in children. The germline V gene has CDR1 SQVTM and CDR2 ANQGSEA. Trimming cost V 3 bases and J 9 bases, with 23 bases left between them. The CDR3 loop spans 15 amino acids. This clonotype appeared many times. TCRbeta library preparation incorporated unique molecular identifiers. Using its own MiXCR run on the PCR reads, TCRdb lists one record per CDR3 protein. The table records hundreds of thousands of distinct CDR3 sequences, around 14% of them present only once. The gene calls are TRBV29-1 and TRBJ1-2; a weak D match, TRBD1 (5 bases). This TCR came from a girl aged 2 to 9 with congenital amegakaryocytic thrombocytopenia, due to receive a stem cell transplant. Sequences were derived from PBMCs, sampled before TCRalphabeta/CD19-depleted stem cell transplant. The CDR3 region is CSVDSPVAGRVSYTF. The CDR3 DNA reads TGCAGCGTTGATTCCCCGGTCGCAGGGAGGGTGAGCTACACCTTC. Drawing the rest from reference TRBV29-1 and TRBJ1-2, the complete variable domain is SAVISQKPSRDICQRGTSLTIQCQVDSQVTMMFWYRQQPGQSLTLIATANQGSEATYESGFVIDKFPISRPNLTFSTLTVSNMSPEDSSIYLCSVDSPVAGRVSYTFGSGTRLTVV.